This note documents a single T cell receptor (beta chain) sequence. Produced via immunoSEQ multiplex PCR; TCRdb's table is partial and in-frame only. The profile shows about 4,800 clones, about 30% of them singletons. The CDR3 extends over 16 amino acids. Germline trimming cut 5 bases from V and 2 bases from J; bases unmatched to any gene: 9. In germline, CDR1 is SGHNT, CDR2 YENEEA. These data are taken from a study of T cells in localized non-small cell lung cancer. This clonotype was obtained from a man aged 35 to 70 with stage II lung adenocarcinoma. The chain carries TRBV11-3 and TRBJ2-3; 8 bases map to TRBD2. The sample consisted of lung tumor tissue, taken before any cancer treatment. CDR3 DNA sequence: TGTGCCAGCAGCCACGGCCTAGCGGGTTACACAGATACGCAGTATTTT. Amino acid sequence: CASSHGLAGYTDTQYF.